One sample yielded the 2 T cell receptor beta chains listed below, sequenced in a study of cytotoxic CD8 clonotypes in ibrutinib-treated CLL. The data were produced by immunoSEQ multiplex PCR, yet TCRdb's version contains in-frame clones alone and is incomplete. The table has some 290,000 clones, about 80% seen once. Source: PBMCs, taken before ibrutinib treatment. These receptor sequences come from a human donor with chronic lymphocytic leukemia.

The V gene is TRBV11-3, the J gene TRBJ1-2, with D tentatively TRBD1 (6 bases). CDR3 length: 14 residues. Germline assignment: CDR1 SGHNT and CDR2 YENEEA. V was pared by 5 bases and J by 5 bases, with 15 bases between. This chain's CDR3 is CASSLGQRPYGYTF. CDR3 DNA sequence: TGTGCCAGCAGCCTAGGACAGAGGCCATATGGCTACACCTTC. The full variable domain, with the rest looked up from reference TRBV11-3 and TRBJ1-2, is EAGVVQSPRYKIIEKKQPVAFWCNPISGHNTLYWYLQNLGQGPELLIRYENEEAVDDSQLPKDRFSAERLKGVDSTLKIQPAELGDSAVYLCASSLGQRPYGYTFGSGTRLTVV.

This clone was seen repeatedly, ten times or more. The CDR3 here is CTSSQVWLAVHNEQFF. The CDR3 DNA reads TGCACCAGCAGCCAAGTATGGCTAGCGGTTCACAATGAGCAGTTCTTC. This rearrangement joins TRBV1 to TRBJ2-1; TRBD2, the D gene given by the table, was not confirmed from the DNA. TRBV1 is an annotated pseudogene. The CDR3 consists of 16 residues.